This T cell receptor beta chain was profiled in a study of blood T cells in healthy people across ages. Isolation recovered at least 7 million PBMCs from every sample. Trimming left V 2 bases short and J 0 bases short, with 15 bases between. This CDR3 has 18 residues. Germline V CDR1 and CDR2: SGHKS, YYEKEE (reference sequence). Primers used in a second PCR of about 7 to 12 cycles were a sample-barcoded 5' primer and a J-beta primer mix. Carrying 12 random nucleotides, a template-switch adaptor labeled each individual cDNA molecule. TCRdb re-called the 5' RACE reads through MiXCR, storing one row per CDR3 protein. The sample contains approximately 850,000 distinct CDR3 sequences, about 62% of which appear only once. This clonotype has just a few counts.

The TCR originated in a man between 25 and 39 years old in good health. The chain is built from TRBV5-5 and TRBJ1-6; D not certain. The specimen was blood. Written as DNA, the CDR3 is TGTGCCAGCAGCTTTATCCCAAGACCCAGCTCCTATAATTCACCCCTCCACTTT. Translating gives CASSFIPRPSSYNSPLHF.